These 2 T cell receptor beta chains were all obtained from the same sample, sequenced in a study of cytomegalovirus exposure and HLA in healthy donors. Primers included in the PCR were 60 Vbeta and 13 Jbeta primers. Sequencing used immunoSEQ multiplex PCR; TCRdb keeps in-frame clones, though not all of them. The sample lists some 210,000 clones, approximately 83% seen once, with roughly a tenth in the top ten. The specimen was PBMCs. The source is a woman in her forties or fifties in good health and CMV-seropositive.

The CDR3 DNA reads as TGTGCCAGCAGTCCCGATCGGACAAGGGGCTACACCTTC. Translated: CASSPDRTRGYTF. The chain has TRBV28 and TRBJ1-2; TRBD1 is a possible D gene (5 bases). Trimming left V 5 bases short and J 8 bases short, with 15 bases between. This CDR3 has 13 residues. Germline V gene data show CDR1 as MDHEN and CDR2 as SYDVKM.

The chain is built from TRBV6-5 and TRBJ2-7; D gene unclear. V was shortened by 5 bases and J by 2 bases, with 10 bases between the two germline ends. The CDR3 has 13 amino acids. CDR1 and CDR2 (germline): MNHEY, SVGAGI. DNA of the CDR3: TGTGCCAGCAGTGATAGACTTGCCTACGAGCAGTACTTC. Its translation is CASSDRLAYEQYF.